Presented here are 28 T cell receptor beta chains from one specimen sequenced in a study of Ad26.COV2.S vaccination and SARS-CoV-2 variants. Produced via immunoSEQ multiplex PCR; TCRdb's table is partial and in-frame only. The profile shows around 100,000 clones, approximately 86% of them singletons. This material consisted of peripheral blood, taken after recovery from COVID-19. Receptors originate from a human donor who had recovered from COVID-19.

The V gene is TRBV28, the J gene TRBJ1-1; 7 nucleotides align to TRBD1. Trimming at V came to 6 bases and at J to 5 bases, leaving 9 bases not matched to a gene. Looked up from germline, CDR1 is MDHEN and CDR2 is SYDVKM. The CDR3 spans 14 residues. The DNA of the CDR3 is TGTGCCAGCAGGATTACAGGGGTAGGGACTGAAGCTTTCTTT. Protein: CASRITGVGTEAFF.

This clone was recorded once. This rearrangement joins TRBV7-9 to TRBJ1-3; D remains ambiguous. The CDR3 is 15 residues long. V was shortened by 6 bases and J by 0 bases, with 12 bases between the two germline ends. Germline-derived CDR1 and CDR2 are SEHNR and FQNEAQ (reference sequence). Here the CDR3 DNA reads TGTGCCAGCAGTTCCGGACCCTCCTCTGGAAACACCATATATTTT. Amino acids: CASSSGPSSGNTIYF.

Notes on this clone: This same CDR3 is encoded by further DNA sequences in the sample. V gene TRBV5-1 combines with J gene TRBJ2-7; D gene unclear. The V gene lost 0 bases and the J gene lost 4 bases, with 5 bases spanning the gap. Germline assignment: CDR1 SGHRS and CDR2 YFSETQ. The CDR3 has 12 amino acids. DNA for the CDR3: TGCGCCAGCAGCTTGGGCGGATACGAGCAGTACTTC. It codes for CASSLGGYEQYF.

This sequence joins TRBV19 and TRBJ1-4, with unresolved D. The CDR3 is 11 residues long. Trimming pared 7 bases from V and 8 bases from J, leaving 8 bases between. Germline CDR1 LNHDA, CDR2 SQIVND (reference sequence). The CDR3 here is CASTMGEKLFF. The CDR3 bases are TGTGCCAGTACCATGGGAGAAAAACTGTTTTTT.

A remark on this clone: Distinct nucleotide sequences in the sample also encode this CDR3. CDR3 DNA sequence: TGCGCCAGCAGCCTGGGTCAGGGACTCACTGAAGCTTTCTTT. Its translation is CASSLGQGLTEAFF. The rearrangement uses TRBV5-1 and TRBJ1-1; D is perhaps TRBD1 (5 bases). Germline V CDR1 and CDR2: SGHRS, YFSETQ. Trimming left V 4 bases short and J 4 bases short, with 14 bases between. CDR3 length equals 14 residues.

The V call is TRBV11-3, the J call TRBJ2-1, with 14 positions matching TRBD2. J was trimmed by 4 bases and V by 2 bases; bases with no gene match: 7. The CDR3 sequence is 18 residues long. The germline gives CDR1 SGHNT, CDR2 YENEEA. DNA of the CDR3: TGTGCCAGCAGCTTAAGGGGTGGACTAGCGGGAGGATACAATGAGCAGTTCTTC. Translation: CASSLRGGLAGGYNEQFF.

V and J are TRBV20-1 and TRBJ2-7; D possibly corresponds to TRBD2 (6 bases). CDR1 DFQATT and CDR2 SNEGSKA come from the germline V gene (reference sequence). Trimming pared 3 bases from V and 1 base from J, leaving 13 bases between. The CDR3 has 14 residues. CDR3 loop: CSASLAEGSYEQYF. As DNA, the CDR3 is TGCAGTGCTAGTTTAGCGGAGGGGTCCTACGAGCAGTACTTC.

V usage is TRBV4-1 and J usage is TRBJ1-3; no reliable D call. The CDR3 runs to 16 residues. CDR1 is MGHRA and CDR2 is YSYEKL in the germline V gene. V was trimmed by 0 bases and J by 0 bases, leaving 9 bases between them. The CDR3 coding sequence is TGCGCCAGCAGCCAAGATGACCGACTCTCTGGAAACACCATATATTTT. Amino acid sequence: CASSQDDRLSGNTIYF.

The chain has TRBV6-5 and TRBJ1-1; D unclear. Germline CDR1 MNHEY, CDR2 SVGAGI. This CDR3 region has 13 residues. Trimming left V 3 bases short and J 1 base short, with 6 bases between. The CDR3 sequence: CASSYAENTEAFF. The CDR3 DNA is TGTGCCAGCAGTTATGCGGAGAACACTGAAGCTTTCTTT.

The chain carries TRBV19 and TRBJ1-1; D is ambiguous. The CDR3 contains 14 residues. CDR1 is LNHDA and CDR2 is SQIVND in the germline V gene (reference sequence). V was clipped by 2 bases and J by 6 bases, with 13 bases between them. CDR3 sequence reads: CASSIYSGRAEAFF. The CDR3 coding sequence is TGTGCCAGTAGTATATATTCGGGCAGAGCTGAAGCTTTCTTT.

The rearrangement uses TRBV5-6 and TRBJ2-7, with a weak D call TRBD2 (5 bases). CDR3 length: 15 residues. The germline V gene encodes CDR1 SGHDT and CDR2 YYEEEE. The V end lost 1 base, the J end lost 6 bases, and 17 bases lay between the germline ends. The CDR3 here is CASSLRGLVLAEQYF. The DNA for the CDR3 is TGTGCCAGCAGCTTGAGAGGGTTGGTTCTTGCCGAGCAGTACTTC.

This rearrangement joins TRBV27 to TRBJ1-5, with D maybe TRBD1 (6 bases). CDR3 length: 14 residues. Per germline, CDR1 MNHEY and CDR2 SMNVEV (reference sequence). The V gene lost 2 bases and the J gene lost 3 bases, with 8 bases spanning the gap. The CDR3 loop is CASSLQGPNQPQHF. The CDR3 DNA sequence: TGTGCCAGCAGTTTACAGGGGCCCAATCAGCCCCAGCATTTT.

The chain combines TRBV4-2 with TRBJ2-3, with 7 bases matching TRBD2. Trimming took 0 bases from V and 1 from J; bases not matched to a gene: 7. Looked up from germline, CDR1 is LGHNA and CDR2 is YNFKEQ. The CDR3 contains 17 residues. In nucleotides, the CDR3 is TGTGCCAGCAGCCAAGATTGGGCGGGAGCAGGCACAGATACGCAGTATTTT. This gives the protein CASSQDWAGAGTDTQYF.

The rearrangement uses TRBV20-1 and TRBJ2-1; no clear D. The CDR3 spans 14 residues. The germline V and J ends were trimmed by 3 bases and 9 bases, with 18 bases remaining between them. Germline assignment: CDR1 DFQATT and CDR2 SNEGSKA (reference sequence). CDR3 loop: CSASRPSVSSEQFF. CDR3 coding DNA: TGCAGTGCTAGTAGGCCCAGCGTTTCGTCTGAGCAGTTCTTC.

The chain has TRBV15 and TRBJ2-3; a possible D gene is TRBD2 (7 bases). Germline V gives CDR1 LNHNV, CDR2 YYDKDF (reference sequence). CDR3 length equals 15 residues. Trimming took 0 bases from V and 4 from J, leaving 11 bases between them. The CDR3 DNA reads as TGTGCCACCAGCAGAGATCCGGGGGGCGCAGATACGCAGTATTTT. It is translated as CATSRDPGGADTQYF.

This clone was seen more than once but under ten times. The rearrangement links TRBV7-6 to TRBJ2-2, with 9 nucleotides matching TRBD1. The germline V gene encodes CDR1 SGHVS and CDR2 FNYEAQ. The CDR3 is 17 residues long. The trim removed 4 bases at V and 3 bases at J, leaving 9 bases unmatched. DNA of the CDR3: TGTGCCAGCAGCTCCACACAGGGGGCCTTTTACACCGGGGAGCTGTTTTTT. As protein: CASSSTQGAFYTGELFF.

The table lists this clone with a few counts. The chain combines TRBV7-6 with TRBJ2-2; 12 bases are a match to TRBD2. Germline CDR1 SGHVS, CDR2 FNYEAQ. Trimming cost V 5 bases and J 4 bases; bases outside gene matches: 14. The CDR3 consists of 19 residues. The CDR3 DNA follows: TGTGCCAGCAGCGGAACACTAGCGGGAGGCGTATCGAGCACCGGGGAGCTGTTTTTT. Its translation is CASSGTLAGGVSSTGELFF. Supplemented by reference TRBV7-6 and TRBJ2-2, the full variable domain reads GAGVSQSPRYKVTKRGQDVALRCDPISGHVSLYWYRQALGQGPEFLTYFNYEAQQDKSGLPNDRFSAERPEGSISTLTIQRTEQRDSAMYRCASSGTLAGGVSSTGELFFGEGSRLTVL.

This clone was found once. The rearrangement uses TRBV14 and TRBJ2-7, with a possible D match to TRBD1 (6 bases). V was trimmed by 2 bases and J by 3 bases, leaving 8 bases between them. The CDR3 is made up of 13 amino acids. Germline lookup yields CDR1 SGHDN and CDR2 FVKESK. CDR3 sequence: CASSQTGNYEQYF. In DNA form, the CDR3 reads TGTGCCAGCAGCCAAACAGGGAACTACGAGCAGTACTTC.

In this sample, this clone turned up a few times. Within the sample, other DNA sequences also encode this same CDR3. The chain uses TRBV7-2 and TRBJ2-7; D unclear. This CDR3 has 12 amino acids. V gave up 2 bases and J gave up 3 bases, with 5 bases separating them. The V gene's germline CDR1 is SGHTA and CDR2 FQGNSA. Here the CDR3 reads CASSLSGYEQYF. The DNA for the CDR3 is TGTGCCAGCAGCTTATCGGGCTACGAGCAGTACTTC.

The genes are TRBV27 and TRBJ1-1; D gene uncertain. Per the germline V gene, CDR1 is MNHEY and CDR2 is SMNVEV (reference sequence). The CDR3 is 13 amino acids. Trimming removed 4 bases from V and 6 bases from J, with 12 bases in between. CDR3 DNA sequence: TGTGCCAGCAGTTCCGGGGTGGGCGCTGAAGCTTTCTTT. Protein: CASSSGVGAEAFF.

The V call is TRBV19, the J call TRBJ1-1; 12 bases map to TRBD1. The CDR3 length is 15 residues. Germline V CDR1 and CDR2: LNHDA, SQIVND (reference sequence). After removal of 10 bases from V and 4 bases from J, the junction contained 10 bases not matched to a gene. CDR3: CATRLPGQGATEAFF. CDR3 in DNA: TGTGCCACTCGTCTTCCGGGACAGGGGGCCACTGAAGCTTTCTTT.

V usage is TRBV9 and J usage is TRBJ2-5; D unclear. V lost 0 bases and J 4 bases, leaving 13 bases between the germline ends. Per germline, CDR1 SGDLS and CDR2 YYNGEE. The length of the CDR3 is 15 residues. The CDR3 region has the DNA TGTGCCAGCAGCGTAGGAGGACCACCAGCAGAGACCCAGTACTTC. Translation gives CASSVGGPPAETQYF.

This clone was recorded once. The chain couples TRBV27 to TRBJ1-1; the match to TRBD1 covers 7 bases. CDR1 is MNHEY, CDR2 SMNVEV, per germline (reference sequence). Germline trimming cut 5 bases from V and 2 bases from J; bases unmatched to any gene: 8. CDR3 length: 15 amino acids. The CDR3, as DNA: TGTGCCAGCAGTCCATCTTACAGGGGCAACACTGAAGCTTTCTTT. It specifies CASSPSYRGNTEAFF.

The chain links TRBV11-2 to TRBJ2-5; D possibly uses TRBD1 or TRBD2 (5 bases each). Germline-derived CDR1 and CDR2 are SGHAT and FQNNGV. With 2 bases removed from V and 2 bases from J, the gap between germline ends came to 18 bases. This CDR3 is built from 17 residues. The CDR3 DNA follows: TGTGCCAGCAGCTTATATCGTGGGGCGAGGGGACAAGAGACCCAGTACTTC. Its protein product is CASSLYRGARGQETQYF.

Only a few counts were recorded for this clone. The J gene is TRBJ2-1, the V gene TRBV2; TRBD1 matches at 7 bases. The V gene end was trimmed by 8 bases and the J gene end by 5 bases; junction bases not matched to a gene: 3. Germline CDR1 is SNHLY and CDR2 is FYNNEI. This CDR3 contains 12 residues. DNA of the CDR3: TGTGCCAGCGGCAGGGGGAACAATGAGCAGTTCTTC. It yields the protein CASGRGNNEQFF. The full variable domain, rest sourced from reference TRBV2 and TRBJ2-1, is EPEVTQTPSHQVTQMGQEVILRCVPISNHLYFYWYRQILGQKVEFLVSFYNNEISEKSEIFDDQFSVERPDGSNFTLKIRSTKLEDSAMYFCASGRGNNEQFFGPGTRLTVL.

This chain uses TRBV10-3 with TRBJ2-1; D is tentatively TRBD1 or TRBD2 (5 bases each). V shed 10 bases and J shed 2 bases, with 12 bases lying between them. The CDR3 extends over 13 amino acids. In germline, CDR1 is ENHRY, CDR2 SYGVKD. As DNA, the CDR3 is TGTGCCACGTTGGAGGACACCTACAATGAGCAGTTCTTC. Protein sequence: CATLEDTYNEQFF.

The chain employs TRBV7-3 and TRBJ2-7; the D gene is possibly TRBD1 (6 bases). The CDR3 covers 16 residues. The V end was cut by 2 bases, the J end by 1 base, with 15 bases between. Looked up from germline, CDR1 is SGHTA and CDR2 is FQGTGA. The DNA for the CDR3 is TGTGCCAGCAGCTTAGCGTCCGGGACACCATCCTACGAGCAGTACTTC. Amino acids: CASSLASGTPSYEQYF.

V gene TRBV3-1 (or the pseudogene TRBV3-2) combines with J gene TRBJ1-2, with D hard to call. This CDR3 comprises 14 residues. V was shortened by 0 bases and J by 7 bases, with 12 bases between the two germline ends. The germline V gene encodes CDR1 LGHDT and CDR2 YNNKEL (reference sequence). The CDR3: CASSQDVVRIGYTF. CDR3 nucleotide sequence: TGTGCCAGCAGCCAAGATGTGGTGCGGATTGGCTACACCTTC.